This T cell receptor beta chain came from a study of beta chain features in type 1 diabetes. The overall study: Researchers looked at fewer than 120,000,000 sorted cells across all samples. Study results and caveats: Researchers report that Type 1 diabetes patients had moderately but significantly shorter TCRB CDR3s across all four CD4+ subsets. Within the patient group, naive, central memory and Treg TCRB repertoires appeared more similar to each other than within healthy donors.

A note on this clone: The antigen remains unidentified.

The sequenced template was cDNA made from the entire isolated RNA. Assay used: immunoSEQ multiplex PCR; TCRdb lists only in-frame clones, some missing. The sample contains 970,000 or so clones, 17% of which appear only once. Between the trimmed V and J ends, which lost 7 bases and 6 bases, there was a span of 13 bases. This CDR3 is built from 13 residues. Germline values: CDR1 SGHTA, CDR2 FQGNSA. CD45RO/CCR7/CD25/CD127/CD95/CD27 sorting isolated CD4+ naive, central memory, regulatory and stem cell-like memory cells. The chain uses TRBV7-2 and TRBJ2-1; TRBD2 might be the D (5 bases). The sample comprised naive CD4+ T cells from blood. The TCR sequence derives from a woman aged 18-29 years in good health. DNA for the CDR3: TGTGCCAGCATGGTGGGAGCGACCAATGAGCAGTTCTTC. This codes for CASMVGATNEQFF.